This entry lists 30 T cell receptor beta chains sequenced from one sample in a study of T cells in Graves' hyperthyroidism and ophthalmopathy. Amplification of TCR beta CDR3 regions used RNA as the template. The study used the HTBI primer set for a first-round RT-PCR of the TCR CDR3. TCRdb analysed the multiplex PCR reads with MiXCR anew, one entry per CDR3 protein. The table lists 470,000 or so distinct CDR3 sequences, under 25% of them singletons. The material sequenced was blood. The receptor source for this set is a man between 18 and 29 years old with Graves' hyperthyroidism.

The chain combines TRBV7-9 with TRBJ1-2; D possibly corresponds to TRBD1 (5 bases). The CDR3 covers 14 residues. Trimming removed 5 bases from V and 8 bases from J, with 18 bases in between. Germline V lookup: CDR1 SEHNR, CDR2 FQNEAQ (reference sequence). The CDR3 region is CASSKLTGQRGYTF. The CDR3 region has the DNA TGTGCCAGCAGCAAACTCACAGGTCAAAGAGGCTACACCTTC.

This clonotype was recorded many times. The chain uses TRBV12-3 or TRBV12-4 and TRBJ1-1, with 7 bases lining up with TRBD1. Trimming took 6 bases from V and 3 from J; bases not matched to a gene: 4. This CDR3 is built from 13 residues. The CDR3 DNA sequence: TGTGCCAGCAGATCTACAGGGGACACTGAAGCTTTCTTT. It yields the protein CASRSTGDTEAFF.

Here the CDR3 reads CASSPPGQGLGEQYF. The DNA of the CDR3 is TGTGCCAGCTCACCACCCGGACAGGGGTTGGGCGAGCAGTACTTC. V and J are TRBV18 and TRBJ2-7, with 9 bases that match TRBD1. V shed 0 bases, J shed 6 bases, and the junction held 6 bases outside the gene matches. The CDR3 covers 15 residues. CDR1 is KGHSH, CDR2 LQKENI, per germline.

The chain uses TRBV20-1 and TRBJ2-2, with TRBD2 matching over 11 bases. This CDR3 has 20 amino acids. Germline V gene lookup returns CDR1 DFQATT and CDR2 SNEGSKA (reference sequence). The ends lost 5 bases at V and 0 bases at J; junction bases unmatched: 17. The CDR3 DNA sequence: TGCAGTGCTCTTCAAACCAGGACTAGCGGGTCCTCCGCGAACACCGGGGAGCTGTTTTTT. Amino acids: CSALQTRTSGSSANTGELFF.

This clonotype was seen at least ten times. J is TRBJ1-3 and V is TRBV28; tentative D call: TRBD1 (6 bases). V shed 4 bases and J shed 4 bases, with 11 bases lying between them. CDR3 length: 14 residues. CDR1 MDHEN and CDR2 SYDVKM come from the germline V gene. In DNA, the CDR3 is TGTGCCAGCAGTTACAGGGCTGCGGGAAACACCATATATTTT. Residues: CASSYRAAGNTIYF.

This clonotype showed up many times. This sequence joins TRBV27 and TRBJ1-1; a possible D gene is TRBD1 (5 bases). The CDR3 runs to 14 residues. The V end was cut by 2 bases, the J end by 3 bases, with 10 bases between. Germline V gene data show CDR1 as MNHEY and CDR2 as SMNVEV (reference sequence). The CDR3 spells CASSLQGTDTEAFF. The CDR3 region has the DNA TGTGCCAGCAGTTTACAGGGTACGGACACTGAAGCTTTCTTT.

At least ten counts were recorded for this clonotype. The chain recombines TRBV12-3 or TRBV12-4 with TRBJ1-3, with a possible D match to TRBD1 (5 bases). This CDR3 is 14 amino acids long. Trimming stripped 5 bases from V and 4 bases from J, with 12 bases between. The CDR3 spells CASSRGTAGNTIYF. The CDR3 DNA is TGTGCCAGCAGTCGAGGGACGGCAGGAAACACCATATATTTT.

This clonotype was recorded at least ten times. The chain uses TRBV2 and TRBJ1-1, with D perhaps TRBD1 (6 bases). Trimming shortened V by 7 bases and J by 1 base, and 16 bases separated the two germline ends. The CDR3 totals 15 residues. Germline CDR1 is SNHLY and CDR2 is FYNNEI. CDR3 region: CASTPEGTPNTEAFF. The CDR3 nucleotides are TGTGCCAGCACTCCAGAAGGGACACCGAACACTGAAGCTTTCTTT. Full variable domain (remainder filled in from reference TRBV2 and TRBJ1-1): EPEVTQTPSHQVTQMGQEVILRCVPISNHLYFYWYRQILGQKVEFLVSFYNNEISEKSEIFDDQFSVERPDGSNFTLKIRSTKLEDSAMYFCASTPEGTPNTEAFFGQGTRLTVV.

This clonotype was recorded at least ten times. The rearrangement joins TRBV10-3 to TRBJ2-5; possibly TRBD1 for D (5 bases). This CDR3 has 11 amino acids. The germline CDR1 and CDR2 sequences are ENHRY and SYGVKD. Trimming took off 8 bases at V and 5 bases at J, with 9 bases between the two ends. The CDR3 spells CAIGQWETQYF. Here the CDR3 DNA reads TGTGCCATCGGACAATGGGAGACCCAGTACTTC.

This clonotype was counted ten times or more. The junction and the germline gene differ at one end; a read error may be behind it. The chain recombines TRBV4-1 with TRBJ2-7; tentatively, D is TRBD1 (6 bases). This CDR3 has 12 residues. In germline, CDR1 is MGHRA, CDR2 YSYEKL. The CDR3 sequence is CASSQTGYEQYF. The CDR3 DNA is TGTGCCAGCAGCCAAACAGGGTACGAGCAGTACTTC.

In this sample, this clonotype turned up many times. This chain links TRBV6-1 with TRBJ1-2; D is unresolved. The CDR3 covers 16 residues. CDR1 and CDR2 (germline): MNHNS, SASEGT. V lost 5 bases to trimming and J lost 4 bases, with 20 bases between them. CDR3 DNA sequence: TGTGCCAGCAGTCCATCCCCTAGGCTTGGCGGCTATGGCTACACCTTC. Its protein product is CASSPSPRLGGYGYTF.

Only one count was recorded for this clonotype. The V gene is TRBV29-1, the J gene TRBJ2-5; TRBD1 aligns across 9 bases. In germline, CDR1 is SQVTM, CDR2 ANQGSEA. The CDR3 sequence is 15 residues long. After removal of 4 bases from V and 4 bases from J, the junction contained 10 bases not matched to a gene. The CDR3 sequence is CSVVPGQGLGETQYF. The CDR3 nucleotides read TGCAGCGTTGTCCCGGGACAGGGATTGGGAGAGACCCAGTACTTC.

The chain is built from TRBV20-1 and TRBJ1-1; D might be TRBD1 (5 bases). The V end was cut by 0 bases, the J end by 11 bases, with 13 bases between. Looked up from germline, CDR1 is DFQATT and CDR2 is SNEGSKA (reference sequence). This CDR3 is built from 12 residues. The DNA for the CDR3 is TGCAGTGCTAGAGAAGGGGCCCTGTGGGCTTTCTTT. Encoded protein: CSAREGALWAFF.

This clonotype was found many times. V is TRBV28 and J is TRBJ1-6; TRBD1 might be the D (5 bases). This CDR3 spans 16 amino acids. Trimming cost V 7 bases and J 7 bases, with 20 bases left between them. The germline V gene encodes CDR1 MDHEN and CDR2 SYDVKM. The CDR3 loop reads CASTLGGWDGNSPLHF. The CDR3 DNA is TGTGCCAGCACCCTGGGGGGATGGGATGGGAATTCACCCCTCCACTTT. Drawing the rest from reference TRBV28 and TRBJ1-6, the complete variable domain is DVKVTQSSRYLVKRTGEKVFLECVQDMDHENMFWYRQDPGLGLRLIYFSYDVKMKEKGDIPEGYSVSREKKERFSLILESASTNQTSMYLCASTLGGWDGNSPLHFGNGTRLTVT.

The chain links TRBV30 to TRBJ2-6; tentatively, D is TRBD1 (5 bases). Trimming took off 3 bases at V and 2 bases at J, with 11 bases between the two ends. The CDR3 consists of 15 residues. Germline CDR1 GTSNPN, CDR2 SVGIG (reference sequence). The CDR3 protein is CAWRPRGAGANVLTF. The CDR3 coding sequence is TGTGCCTGGAGACCAAGGGGCGCTGGGGCCAACGTCCTGACTTTC.

This clonotype has a count of ten or more. The rearrangement uses TRBV15 and TRBJ2-7; D gene ambiguous. Germline V gene sequence: CDR1 LNHNV, CDR2 YYDKDF (reference sequence). The CDR3 length is 13 residues. Trimming left V 0 bases short and J 6 bases short, with 9 bases between. CDR3 bases: TGTGCCACCAGCAGAGATTTGCCCGGCGAGCAGTACTTC. Its translation: CATSRDLPGEQYF.

The chain recombines TRBV24-1 with TRBJ1-1; the D is unclear. The CDR3 covers 11 residues. Between the trimmed V and J ends, which lost 10 bases and 5 bases, there was a span of 10 bases. CDR1 and CDR2 from the germline V gene are KGHDR and SFDVKD. In nucleotides, the CDR3 is TGTGCCACGTTGTCGGGGACTGAAGCTTTCTTT. Encoded protein: CATLSGTEAFF.

This clonotype occurred a few times. The CDR3 DNA sequence: TGTGCCAGTCGATACGGCAGGGAGCTCAATCAGCCCCAGCATTTT. Translated, it gives CASRYGRELNQPQHF. V usage is TRBV19 and J usage is TRBJ1-5; D might be TRBD1 (5 bases). CDR3 size: 15 residues. Germline CDR1 is LNHDA and CDR2 is SQIVND (reference sequence). V lost 8 bases, J lost 3 bases, and 17 bases lay in between. Using reference TRBV19 and TRBJ1-5 for the parts outside the CDR3, the full variable domain is DGGITQSPKYLFRKEGQNVTLSCEQNLNHDAMYWYRQDPGQGLRLIYYSQIVNDFQKGDIAEGYSVSREKKESFPLTVTSAQKNPTAFYLCASRYGRELNQPQHFGDGTRLSIL.

The chain is built from TRBV11-3 and TRBJ2-7; 7 nucleotides align to TRBD1. The CDR3 length is 13 residues. V gave up 4 bases and J gave up 9 bases; unmatched junction bases: 9. Germline V gene data show CDR1 as SGHNT and CDR2 as YENEEA. The CDR3, as DNA: TGTGCCAGCAGCTCCGCGACAGGGTCTGGGCAGTACTTC. Protein sequence: CASSSATGSGQYF.

This clonotype was counted at least ten times. The CDR3 protein is CASSLNGVSQETQYF. The CDR3 DNA is TGCGCCAGCAGCTTGAACGGGGTTAGCCAAGAGACCCAGTACTTC. The V call is TRBV5-1, the J call TRBJ2-5; TRBD2 is a possible D gene (5 bases). The V end lost 1 base, the J end lost 1 base, and 11 bases lay between the germline ends. CDR3 length: 15 amino acids. Germline values: CDR1 SGHRS, CDR2 YFSETQ. The variable domain in full, completed from reference TRBV5-1 and TRBJ2-5, reads KAGVTQTPRYLIKTRGQQVTLSCSPISGHRSVSWYQQTPGQGLQFLFEYFSETQRNKGNFPGRFSGRQFSNSRSEMNVSTLELGDSALYLCASSLNGVSQETQYFGPGTRLLVL.

This clonotype was recorded once. The chain carries TRBV6-2 or TRBV6-3 and TRBJ1-1; a possible D gene is TRBD1 (5 bases). The CDR3 runs to 13 residues. Per germline, CDR1 MNHEY and CDR2 SVGEGT. The ends were cut back, 7 bases at V and 1 base at J, with 10 bases in the middle. CDR3 nucleotide sequence: TGTGCCAGCACAGGGCAAACGAACACTGAAGCTTTCTTT. It specifies CASTGQTNTEAFF.

This clonotype was observed at least ten times. CDR3 nucleotides: TGTGCCAGCAGTTTTCCCACGGGACAGGGGCCAGCTTTGTACCAAGAGACCCAGTACTTC. As protein: CASSFPTGQGPALYQETQYF. The V call is TRBV28, the J call TRBJ2-5; 10 bases line up with TRBD1. The CDR3 contains 20 residues. The germline V gene has CDR1 MDHEN and CDR2 SYDVKM. Unmatched junction bases numbered 16, after V lost 3 bases and J lost 0 bases.

In the case of this clonotype: Sequence at one end of the junction differs from germline and may be a read error. V gene TRBV10-3 combines with J gene TRBJ2-7, with 9 bases fitting TRBD1. CDR3 length equals 16 residues. Germline V gives CDR1 ENHRY, CDR2 SYGVKD. The CDR3 bases are TGTGCCCTCAGTGAGCTTCCCGGGACAGGGAACGACGAGCAGTACTTC. Translating it yields CALSELPGTGNDEQYF.

This clonotype has just one count. V is TRBV9 and J is TRBJ2-5, with a possible D match to TRBD1 (6 bases). Trimming stripped 4 bases from V and 5 bases from J, with 21 bases between. The CDR3 covers 16 residues. Germline values: CDR1 SGDLS, CDR2 YYNGEE. The CDR3 region is CASSLGAGRGSETQYF. CDR3 bases: TGTGCCAGCAGCCTGGGGGCGGGCAGGGGATCCGAGACCCAGTACTTC.

The chain uses TRBV10-2 and TRBJ2-4, with D perhaps TRBD2 (7 bases). The CDR3 contains 15 residues. From germline, CDR1 is WSHSY and CDR2 SAAADI. The germline V and J ends were trimmed by 8 bases and 0 bases, with 14 bases remaining between them. CDR3 nucleotide sequence: TGCGCCAGCGGGGGGGGGCTACTAGCCAAAAACATTCAGTACTTC. It specifies CASGGGLLAKNIQYF.

This clonotype was counted a few times. A much more abundant neighbour one base away suggests this may be a read error. V is TRBV20-1 and J is TRBJ1-1; D is perhaps TRBD1 (6 bases). CDR1 is DFQATT and CDR2 is SNEGSKA in the germline V gene (reference sequence). The length of the CDR3 is 16 residues. Trimming cost V 5 bases and J 4 bases, with 23 bases left between them. The CDR3 DNA follows: TGCAGTGCTGGAGGGGGATGGGGAAGTATGATCACTGAAGCTTTCTTT. It encodes CSAGGGWGSMITEAFF.

This clonotype was seen once. J is TRBJ1-1 and V is TRBV5-5; TRBD1 matches at 8 bases. Germline CDR1 reads SGHKS; CDR2 reads YYEKEE (reference sequence). This CDR3 has 16 amino acids. The J segment lost 0 bases and the V segment lost 1 base, leaving 5 bases of the junction unmatched. In DNA, the CDR3 is TGTGCCAGCAGCTTGAGACAGGGGCGCCTGAACACTGAAGCTTTCTTT. Translating it yields CASSLRQGRLNTEAFF.

This clonotype was counted ten times or more. The rearrangement links TRBV5-1 to TRBJ2-7, with 7 bases identical to TRBD1. With 4 bases clipped from V and 1 base from J, the junction kept 2 bases outside the gene matches. The V gene's germline CDR1 is SGHRS and CDR2 YFSETQ. This CDR3 contains 13 residues. CDR3 protein: CASSTGQSYEQYF. CDR3 nucleotides: TGCGCCAGCAGCACGGGACAGTCCTACGAGCAGTACTTC. The variable domain in full, completed from reference TRBV5-1 and TRBJ2-7, reads KAGVTQTPRYLIKTRGQQVTLSCSPISGHRSVSWYQQTPGQGLQFLFEYFSETQRNKGNFPGRFSGRQFSNSRSEMNVSTLELGDSALYLCASSTGQSYEQYFGPGTRLTVT.

This clonotype was seen more than once but under ten times. This chain uses TRBV9 with TRBJ1-2, with D maybe TRBD1 (5 bases). The germline CDR1 and CDR2 sequences are SGDLS and YYNGEE. The CDR3 is 17 residues long. Trimming took 3 bases from V and 8 from J, leaving 26 bases between them. Here the CDR3 reads CASSALGRGLNQKGYTF. CDR3 nucleotides: TGTGCCAGCAGCGCCTTGGGTAGGGGTCTTAACCAGAAAGGCTACACCTTC.

The chain has TRBV15 and TRBJ2-5; D is perhaps TRBD1 or TRBD2 (5 bases each). The germline gives CDR1 LNHNV, CDR2 YYDKDF (reference sequence). V was trimmed by 1 base and J by 3 bases, leaving 15 bases between them. The length of the CDR3 is 16 residues. CDR3 DNA sequence: TGTGCCACCAGCAGAGCCCCTTCAGGGACCAAAGAGACCCAGTACTTC. Amino acids: CATSRAPSGTKETQYF.